A selection of T cell receptor beta chains follows, all from one sample in a study of blood T cell repertoires in COVID-19. TCRdb's table, derived via immunoSEQ multiplex PCR, lists solely in-frame clones and lacks some. The table includes 210,000 or so clones, 92% detected once. The sample comprised peripheral blood. The receptors were sampled from a young man with acute or convalescent COVID-19. Both conserved end residues are part of each CDR3. The order of the fields is CDR3 protein, CDR3 DNA, D gene, V gene, J gene, clone size. D genes are given only for firm matches. Clone sizes are given selectively: once, few, many, or a class where the clone is expanded.

CDR3 protein: CASSLAVGSGDTEAFF; CDR3 DNA: TGCGCCAGCAGCTTGGCAGTAGGGTCAGGGGACACTGAAGCTTTCTTT; D gene: -; V gene: TRBV5-1; J gene: TRBJ1-1; clone size: few
CDR3 protein: CASSMRGYGELFF; CDR3 DNA: TGTGCCAGCAGCATGAGGGGGTACGGGGAGCTGTTTTTT; D gene: -; V gene: TRBV6-5; J gene: TRBJ2-2; clone size: -
CDR3 protein: CASSFRRGINYEQYF; CDR3 DNA: TGTGCCAGCAGTTTTAGGCGGGGGATAAACTACGAGCAGTACTTC; D gene: TRBD2; V gene: TRBV28; J gene: TRBJ2-7; clone size: once
CDR3 protein: CASGHGLARRGYEQYF; CDR3 DNA: TGTGCTAGTGGTCACGGACTAGCGCGGAGGGGCTACGAGCAGTACTTC; D gene: TRBD2; V gene: TRBV12-5; J gene: TRBJ2-7; clone size: once
CDR3 protein: CASGFRRTSQETQYF; CDR3 DNA: TGTGCCAGCGGGTTCCGACGGACTTCGCAAGAGACCCAGTACTTC; D gene: -; V gene: TRBV28; J gene: TRBJ2-5; clone size: -
CDR3 protein: CASSQDVARYSGNTIYF; CDR3 DNA: TGTGCCAGCAGCCAAGATGTGGCCAGGTACTCTGGAAACACCATATATTTT; D gene: -; V gene: TRBV14; J gene: TRBJ1-3; clone size: -
CDR3 protein: CASSSREETQYF; CDR3 DNA: TGTGCCAGCAGTTCCCGAGAGGAGACCCAGTACTTC; D gene: -; V gene: TRBV27; J gene: TRBJ2-5; clone size: few
CDR3 protein: CASSFIGSREDEQFF; CDR3 DNA: TGTGCCAGCAGTTTCATCGGTTCGAGGGAGGATGAGCAGTTCTTC; D gene: -; V gene: TRBV28; J gene: TRBJ2-1; clone size: -
CDR3 protein: CASSYPGTGSYEQYF; CDR3 DNA: TGTGCCAGCAGCTACCCGGGGACAGGTTCCTACGAGCAGTACTTC; D gene: TRBD1; V gene: TRBV5-5; J gene: TRBJ2-7; clone size: -
CDR3 protein: CASSQEDRLNTEAFF; CDR3 DNA: TGTGCCAGCAGCCAAGAGGACAGACTGAACACTGAAGCTTTCTTT; D gene: -; V gene: TRBV3-1/TRBV3-2; J gene: TRBJ1-1; clone size: -
CDR3 protein: CASSLAGGHETQYF; CDR3 DNA: TGTGCTAGCAGCCTAGCGGGGGGGCATGAGACCCAGTACTTC; D gene: TRBD2; V gene: TRBV7-7; J gene: TRBJ2-5; clone size: -
CDR3 protein: CASSQLGGAAGELFF; CDR3 DNA: TGTGCCAGCAGCCAGCTCGGGGGGGCCGCCGGGGAGCTGTTTTTT; D gene: TRBD2; V gene: TRBV3-1/TRBV3-2; J gene: TRBJ2-2; clone size: -
CDR3 protein: CASSLGLAGDEQFF; CDR3 DNA: TGTGCCAGCAGCTTAGGACTAGCGGGAGATGAGCAGTTCTTC; D gene: TRBD2; V gene: TRBV11-3; J gene: TRBJ2-1; clone size: -
CDR3 protein: CSSSRLLAGGKDTQYF; CDR3 DNA: TGTTCCAGCAGCAGGCTACTAGCGGGAGGGAAAGATACGCAGTATTTT; D gene: TRBD2; V gene: TRBV27; J gene: TRBJ2-3; clone size: -
CDR3 protein: CSVVSQARYEQYF; CDR3 DNA: TGCAGCGTTGTTTCCCAGGCCCGCTACGAGCAGTACTTC; D gene: -; V gene: TRBV29-1; J gene: TRBJ2-7; clone size: -
CDR3 protein: CASSFGGLQTDTQYF; CDR3 DNA: TGTGCCAGCAGCTTTGGGGGACTTCAAACAGATACGCAGTATTTT; D gene: -; V gene: TRBV5-4; J gene: TRBJ2-3; clone size: -
CDR3 protein: CASSQHPGTGGVSNQPQHF; CDR3 DNA: TGCGCCAGCAGCCAGCACCCTGGGACAGGGGGTGTTAGCAATCAGCCCCAGCATTTT; D gene: TRBD1; V gene: TRBV4-1; J gene: TRBJ1-5; clone size: -
CDR3 protein: CASSPQPTDRPTDTQYF; CDR3 DNA: TGTGCCAGCTCCCCTCAACCCACGGACAGGCCCACAGATACGCAGTATTTT; D gene: TRBD1; V gene: TRBV18; J gene: TRBJ2-3; clone size: -
CDR3 protein: CASSPPSTAGETQYF; CDR3 DNA: TGTGCCAGCTCACCACCATCGACGGCGGGAGAGACCCAGTACTTC; D gene: -; V gene: TRBV18; J gene: TRBJ2-5; clone size: -
CDR3 protein: CASGPGLAGPDTQYF; CDR3 DNA: TGTGCTAGTGGGCCGGGACTAGCGGGTCCTGATACGCAGTATTTT; D gene: TRBD2; V gene: TRBV12-5; J gene: TRBJ2-3; clone size: -
CDR3 protein: CASSLAVAGTGELFF; CDR3 DNA: TGTGCCAGCAGCTTAGCCGTTGCAGGCACCGGGGAGCTGTTTTTT; D gene: -; V gene: TRBV11-2; J gene: TRBJ2-2; clone size: few
CDR3 protein: CASSPGDRGRRGQYF; CDR3 DNA: TGTGCCAGCAGCCCAGGGGACAGGGGGCGCAGGGGCCAGTACTTC; D gene: TRBD1; V gene: TRBV7-8; J gene: TRBJ2-5; clone size: -
CDR3 protein: CASSLGVGERAHGYTF; CDR3 DNA: TGTGCCAGCAGCTTAGGAGTCGGGGAAAGGGCCCATGGCTACACCTTC; D gene: -; V gene: TRBV7-2; J gene: TRBJ1-2; clone size: -
CDR3 protein: CASSLDGTSYTF; CDR3 DNA: TGCGCCAGCAGCTTGGACGGGACATCGTACACCTTC; D gene: -; V gene: TRBV5-1; J gene: TRBJ1-2; clone size: -
CDR3 protein: CASSKQGNTEAFF; CDR3 DNA: TGCGCCAGCAGCAAACAGGGTAACACTGAAGCTTTCTTT; D gene: -; V gene: TRBV5-1; J gene: TRBJ1-1; clone size: -
CDR3 protein: CASRYQETQYF; CDR3 DNA: TGCGCCAGCAGGTATCAAGAGACCCAGTACTTC; D gene: -; V gene: TRBV10-2; J gene: TRBJ2-5; clone size: -
CDR3 protein: CASSNGQGTQYF; CDR3 DNA: TGTGCCAGCAGCAACGGACAGGGTACGCAGTATTTT; D gene: TRBD1; V gene: TRBV7-9; J gene: TRBJ2-3; clone size: -
CDR3 protein: CASSRTSGMGNEQFF; CDR3 DNA: TGTGCCAGCAGCCGGACTAGCGGGATGGGCAATGAGCAGTTCTTC; D gene: TRBD2; V gene: TRBV7-3; J gene: TRBJ2-1; clone size: -
CDR3 protein: CASRRDRGTGELFF; CDR3 DNA: TGTGCCAGCAGGCGTGACAGGGGTACCGGGGAGCTGTTTTTT; D gene: TRBD1; V gene: TRBV5-6; J gene: TRBJ2-2; clone size: -
CDR3 protein: CAWRQGSEKLFF; CDR3 DNA: TGTGCCTGGCGGCAGGGAAGTGAAAAACTGTTTTTT; D gene: -; V gene: TRBV30; J gene: TRBJ1-4; clone size: -
CDR3 protein: CASSRDRRAAFF; CDR3 DNA: TGTGCCAGCAGCCGGGACAGGAGGGCAGCTTTCTTT; D gene: TRBD1; V gene: TRBV12-3/TRBV12-4; J gene: TRBJ1-1; clone size: -
CDR3 protein: CASSSPGQGLYEQYF; CDR3 DNA: TGTGCCAGCAGTTCTCCGGGACAGGGTCTCTACGAGCAGTACTTC; D gene: TRBD1; V gene: TRBV28; J gene: TRBJ2-7; clone size: -
CDR3 protein: CASSEKARRLRETQYF; CDR3 DNA: TGTGCCAGCAGTGAAAAGGCTAGGCGATTACGGGAGACCCAGTACTTC; D gene: -; V gene: TRBV2; J gene: TRBJ2-5; clone size: -
CDR3 protein: CAWRLAGVYNEQFF; CDR3 DNA: TGTGCCTGGAGACTAGCGGGAGTCTACAATGAGCAGTTCTTC; D gene: TRBD2; V gene: TRBV30; J gene: TRBJ2-1; clone size: -
CDR3 protein: CSASGLAGGSALSYEQYF; CDR3 DNA: TGCAGTGCTAGTGGGCTAGCGGGAGGTTCTGCCCTCTCCTACGAGCAGTACTTC; D gene: TRBD2; V gene: TRBV20-1; J gene: TRBJ2-7; clone size: -
CDR3 protein: CASSSPSLGSEQYF; CDR3 DNA: TGTGCCAGCAGCTCCCCGAGTCTTGGTTCCGAGCAGTACTTC; D gene: -; V gene: TRBV7-9; J gene: TRBJ2-7; clone size: -
CDR3 protein: CASTPGTANSPLHF; CDR3 DNA: TGTGCCAGCACCCCCGGGACAGCTAATTCACCCCTCCACTTT; D gene: TRBD1; V gene: TRBV27; J gene: TRBJ1-6; clone size: -
CDR3 protein: CASSTLRDQPQHF; CDR3 DNA: TGTGCCAGCAGTACTCTACGGGATCAGCCCCAGCATTTT; D gene: -; V gene: TRBV6-5; J gene: TRBJ1-5; clone size: -
CDR3 protein: CASTSGPGQGNLEQYF; CDR3 DNA: TGTGCCAGCACCTCCGGCCCGGGACAGGGGAATCTCGAGCAGTACTTC; D gene: TRBD1; V gene: TRBV27; J gene: TRBJ2-7; clone size: -
CDR3 protein: CSVEETSRGGSEAFF; CDR3 DNA: TGCAGCGTTGAAGAAACCTCTAGGGGGGGAAGTGAAGCTTTCTTT; D gene: -; V gene: TRBV29-1; J gene: TRBJ1-1; clone size: -